Reported below is one TCR beta chain. V shed 6 bases and J 5 bases; nucleotides not matched to a gene: 6. The CDR3 loop spans 13 amino acids. This table comes from immunoSEQ multiplex PCR, and its TCRdb copy is limited to in-frame clones, with some not included. The sample consists of over 15,000 clones, around 84% of them appearing once. The data originate from a study of control samples from healthy donors and cancer patients. This chain links TRBV12-3 or TRBV12-4 with TRBJ2-7; TRBD1 matches 8 bases. Material for sequencing was PBMCs. This clonotype was sampled from a man aged 80 or over with head and neck cancer. CDR3 coding DNA: TGTGCCAGCAGGGACAGGGATCGACACGAGCAGTACTTC. Translating it yields CASRDRDRHEQYF.